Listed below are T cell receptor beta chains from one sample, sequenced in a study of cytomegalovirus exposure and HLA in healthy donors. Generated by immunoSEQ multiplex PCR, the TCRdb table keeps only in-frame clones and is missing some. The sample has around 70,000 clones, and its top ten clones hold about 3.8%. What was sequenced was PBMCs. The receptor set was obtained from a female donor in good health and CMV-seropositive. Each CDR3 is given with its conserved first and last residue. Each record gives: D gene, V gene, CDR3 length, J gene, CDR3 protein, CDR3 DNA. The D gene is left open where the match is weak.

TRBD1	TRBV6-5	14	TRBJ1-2	CASSHPGQEIGYTF	TGTGCCAGCAGTCACCCGGGACAGGAGATTGGCTACACCTTC
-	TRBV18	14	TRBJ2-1	CASSPAQRGNEQFF	TGTGCCAGCTCACCAGCCCAGCGAGGAAATGAGCAGTTCTTC
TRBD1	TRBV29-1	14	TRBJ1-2	CSVPRLTGNYGYTF	TGCAGCGTGCCCCGCCTGACAGGGAACTATGGCTACACCTTC
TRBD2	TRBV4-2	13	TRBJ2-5	CASGAGGPYEQYF	TGTGCCAGTGGAGCGGGAGGGCCGTATGAGCAGTACTTC
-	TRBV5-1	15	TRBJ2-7	CASSKIRGGNYEQYF	TGCGCCAGCAGCAAAATTCGGGGCGGGAACTACGAGCAGTACTTC
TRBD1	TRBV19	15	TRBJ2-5	CASSHTGTGVETQYF	TGTGCCAGTAGCCACACTGGGACAGGGGTGGAGACCCAGTACTTC
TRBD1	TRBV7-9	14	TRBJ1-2	CASSFIRGLDGYTF	TGTGCCAGCAGCTTTATTAGGGGGCTAGATGGCTACACCTTC
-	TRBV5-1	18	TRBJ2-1	CASSTTVRGQWLNNEQFF	TGCGCCAGCAGCACGACGGTTCGCGGGCAGTGGTTAAACAATGAGCAGTTCTTC
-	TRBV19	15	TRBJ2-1	CASSITSRGENEQFF	TGTGCCAGTAGTATTACGTCCAGGGGAGAAAATGAGCAGTTCTTC
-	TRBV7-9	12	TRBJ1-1	CASSPLVTEAFF	TGTGCCAGCAGCCCCCTCGTAACTGAAGCTTTCTTT
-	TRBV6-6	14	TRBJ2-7	CASSYSGGGIEQYF	TGTGCCAGCAGTTACAGCGGCGGTGGTATAGAGCAGTACTTC
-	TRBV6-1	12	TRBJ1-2	CASSELYNGYTF	TGTGCCAGCAGTGAATTATACAATGGCTACACCTTC
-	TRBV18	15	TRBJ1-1	CASSPRGTLNTEAFF	TGTGCCAGCTCACCGCGGGGGACACTGAACACTGAAGCTTTCTTT
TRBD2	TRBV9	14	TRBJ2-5	CASSSRTSQETQYF	TGTGCCAGCAGCTCCCGGACTAGCCAAGAGACCCAGTACTTC
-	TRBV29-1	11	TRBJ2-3	CSVGEADTQYF	TGCAGCGTTGGGGAGGCTGATACGCAGTATTTT
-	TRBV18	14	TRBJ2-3	CASSPETRSDTQYF	TGTGCCAGCTCACCAGAGACTAGATCAGATACGCAGTATTTT
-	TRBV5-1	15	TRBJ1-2	CASSLGGGTNYGYTF	TGCGCCAGCAGCTTGGGCGGGGGAACTAACTATGGCTACACCTTC
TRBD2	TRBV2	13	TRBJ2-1	CASKRLAGGPRVF	TGTGCCAGCAAGCGGCTAGCGGGAGGGCCGCGGGTCTTC
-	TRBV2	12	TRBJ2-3	CASGASGYTQYF	TGTGCCAGTGGCGCAAGCGGTTATACGCAGTATTTT
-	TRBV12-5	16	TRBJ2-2	CASGLDYRSETGELFF	TGTGCTAGTGGTTTGGACTACAGGAGTGAGACCGGGGAGCTGTTTTTT
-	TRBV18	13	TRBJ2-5	CASSLDRLETQYF	TGTGCCAGCTCTCTAGACAGGCTAGAGACCCAGTACTTC
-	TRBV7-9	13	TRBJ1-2	CASSLRGVDGYTF	TGTGCCAGCAGCTTACGGGGGGTAGATGGCTACACCTTC
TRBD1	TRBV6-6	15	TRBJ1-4	CASSWTGGGNEKLFF	TGTGCCAGCAGTTGGACAGGAGGGGGTAATGAAAAACTGTTTTTT
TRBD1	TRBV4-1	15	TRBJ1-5	CASSFLGTGNQPQHF	TGCGCCAGCAGCTTCTTGGGGACAGGGAATCAGCCCCAGCATTTT
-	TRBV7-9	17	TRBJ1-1	CASSFIVSWAVNTEAFF	TGTGCCAGCAGCTTTATTGTTTCGTGGGCAGTTAACACTGAAGCTTTCTTT
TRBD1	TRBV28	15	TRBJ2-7	CASIQPGGQPYEQYF	TGTGCCAGCATCCAGCCTGGGGGACAGCCCTACGAGCAGTACTTC
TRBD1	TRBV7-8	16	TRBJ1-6	CASSLTGGANNSPLHF	TGTGCCAGCAGCTTGACAGGGGGCGCGAACAATTCACCCCTCCACTTT
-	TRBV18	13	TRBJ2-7	CASSPRAGGEQYF	TGTGCCAGCTCACCACGGGCTGGAGGGGAGCAGTACTTC
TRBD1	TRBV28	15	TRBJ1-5	CASSLLETGNQPQHF	TGTGCCAGCAGTTTGTTAGAGACAGGGAATCAGCCCCAGCATTTT
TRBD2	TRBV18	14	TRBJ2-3	CASSRTSGRDTQYF	TGTGCCAGCTCACGGACTAGCGGGAGAGATACGCAGTATTTT
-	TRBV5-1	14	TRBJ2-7	CASSLMHTSYEQYF	TGCGCCAGCAGCTTGATGCACACCTCCTACGAGCAGTACTTC
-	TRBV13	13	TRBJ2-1	CASTVGGRLEQFF	TGTGCCAGCACGGTGGGGGGGCGCTTAGAGCAGTTCTTC
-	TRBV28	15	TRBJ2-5	CASSLMGTAQETQYF	TGTGCCAGCAGTTTAATGGGTACAGCCCAAGAGACCCAGTACTTC
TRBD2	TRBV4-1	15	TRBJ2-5	CASSQGTSGVETQYF	TGCGCCAGCAGCCAAGGGACTAGCGGGGTTGAGACCCAGTACTTC
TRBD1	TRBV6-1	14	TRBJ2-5	CASNPGQGVGEQYF	TGTGCCAGCAACCCGGGACAGGGGGTCGGGGAGCAGTACTTC